Below are 8 T cell receptor beta chains sequenced from a single sample in a study of blood T cell repertoires in COVID-19. TCRdb's table, derived via immunoSEQ multiplex PCR, lists solely in-frame clones and lacks some. Altogether about 240,000 clones are present, around 86% being singletons, with the ten largest covering approximately 8%. Sample: peripheral blood. Every receptor here comes from a woman at least 80 years old with COVID-19, enrolled during active disease.

V and J are TRBV9 and TRBJ2-2, with D unclear. This CDR3 has 14 amino acids. V lost 0 bases and J lost 5, with 8 bases in between. The germline CDR1 and CDR2 sequences are SGDLS and YYNGEE. CDR3 protein: CASSVVSQTGELFF. The CDR3 nucleotides read TGTGCCAGCAGCGTAGTCAGTCAGACCGGGGAGCTGTTTTTT.

The chain employs TRBV6-4 and TRBJ1-1, with D perhaps TRBD1 (5 bases). The germline gives CDR1 MRHNA, CDR2 SNTAGT. This CDR3 is 12 amino acids long. V lost 7 bases, J lost 6 bases, and 12 bases lay in between. In DNA, the CDR3 is TGTGCCAGCACCGCGGACACCCCTGAAGCTTTCTTT. Its translation is CASTADTPEAFF.

The chain has TRBV19 and TRBJ1-1; 10 nucleotides agree with TRBD1. Trimming removed 9 bases from V and 1 base from J; junction bases left unmatched: 2. Germline V lookup: CDR1 LNHDA, CDR2 SQIVND (reference sequence). CDR3 length: 13 amino acids. The CDR3 sequence: CASRDRGNTEAFF. The CDR3 DNA reads TGTGCCAGCCGGGACAGGGGGAACACTGAAGCTTTCTTT.

By proportion, this clone is medium-sized. The chain links TRBV19 to TRBJ1-6; tentatively, D is TRBD1 (5 bases). The CDR3 has 13 residues. Germline V lookup: CDR1 LNHDA, CDR2 SQIVND (reference sequence). V lost 8 bases to trimming and J lost 4 bases, with 9 bases between them. The CDR3 DNA reads as TGTGCCAGTTCTGACAGATATAATTCACCCCTCCACTTT. This translates into CASSDRYNSPLHF.

The genes are TRBV6-2 or TRBV6-3 and TRBJ1-2; perhaps TRBD1 as D (6 bases). This CDR3 has 16 residues. Trimming shortened V by 0 bases and J by 1 base, and 12 bases separated the two germline ends. Looked up from germline, CDR1 is MNHEY and CDR2 is SVGEGT. As DNA, the CDR3 is TGTGCCAGCAGTTACTCTTCAGGGGAACTTAACTATGGCTACACCTTC. Protein: CASSYSSGELNYGYTF.

This chain joins TRBV28 and TRBJ1-1; D remains unclear. The V end was cut by 7 bases, the J end by 3 bases, with 18 bases between. From germline, CDR1 is MDHEN and CDR2 SYDVKM. CDR3 size: 15 residues. CDR3 bases: TGTGCCAGCAAAATTCTCCGTCAGTATGACACTGAAGCTTTCTTT. Its translation: CASKILRQYDTEAFF.

The chain is built from TRBV13 and TRBJ1-1; 7 nucleotides line up with TRBD1. This CDR3 contains 14 residues. Per germline, CDR1 PRHDT and CDR2 FYEKMQ (reference sequence). After removal of 0 bases from V and 6 bases from J, the junction contained 4 bases not matched to a gene. CDR3 in amino acids: CASSLGTRGAEAFF. CDR3 DNA sequence: TGTGCCAGCAGCTTAGGCACCAGGGGGGCTGAAGCTTTCTTT.

V is TRBV11-1 and J is TRBJ2-1, with TRBD2 identical over 16 bases. The V segment lost 5 bases and the J segment 7 bases; nucleotides outside the gene matches: 5. This CDR3 comprises 16 residues. Germline assignment: CDR1 SGHAT and CDR2 FQDESV (reference sequence). CDR3 bases: TGTGCCAGCAGCCAGGGACTAGCGGGAGGGCCAAATGAGCAGTTCTTC. Amino acid sequence: CASSQGLAGGPNEQFF.